The next 20 T cell receptor beta chains were all read from a single sample in a study of CD8+ T cells in alopecia areata. Extraction of RNA preceded its reverse transcription into cDNA, which served as the sequencing template. Data came from immunoSEQ multiplex PCR; TCRdb stores just in-frame clones and leaves some out. The sample has about 70,000 clones, over 25% seen once. As to treatment: oral pan-JAK inhibitor, 5-10 mg twice daily. The sample here was CD8+ T cells sorted from blood, taken at week 4, from a patient treated with tofacitinib. All receptors derive from a human donor with alopecia areata.

Remarks on this clone: The sample carries other DNA sequences with the same CDR3. The rearrangement uses TRBV29-1 and TRBJ1-2; tentative D call: TRBD1 (6 bases). This CDR3 is built from 13 residues. V lost 6 bases and J 1 base, leaving 12 bases between the germline ends. The germline gives CDR1 SQVTM, CDR2 ANQGSEA. CDR3 sequence: CSVLPGDNYGYTF. The CDR3 bases are TGCAGCGTCCTTCCAGGGGATAACTATGGCTACACCTTC.

The rearrangement links TRBV11-2 to TRBJ2-2, with 9 bases aligning to TRBD1. The germline gives CDR1 SGHAT, CDR2 FQNNGV. J lost 4 bases, V lost 5 bases, and 17 bases had no gene match. The CDR3 covers 19 residues. CDR3 nucleotide sequence: TGTGCCAGCAGCCCTTTCCCAGAGACCGGGACAGGGTTCACCGGGGAGCTGTTTTTT. The encoded protein is CASSPFPETGTGFTGELFF.

The CDR3 DNA reads TGTGCCTGGACTACAGCGGGAGGGCCGTATGAGCAGTTCTTC. This gives the protein CAWTTAGGPYEQFF. V is TRBV30 and J is TRBJ2-1; 10 bases map to TRBD2. With 4 bases clipped from V and 8 bases from J, the junction kept 8 bases outside the gene matches. Germline CDR1 reads GTSNPN; CDR2 reads SVGIG (reference sequence). This CDR3 contains 14 residues. Combining the CDR3 with reference TRBV30 and TRBJ2-1 gives the whole variable domain SQTIHQWPATLVQPVGSPLSLECTVEGTSNPNLYWYRQAAGRGLQLLFYSVGIGQISSEVPQNLSASRPQDRQFILSSKKLLLSDSGFYLCAWTTAGGPYEQFFGPGTRLTVL.

This clone was recorded a few times. This chain connects TRBV29-1 to TRBJ1-1, with 7 nucleotides matching TRBD1. CDR1 and CDR2 from the germline V gene are SQVTM and ANQGSEA. There are 11 residues in the CDR3. Trimming removed 8 bases from V and 7 bases from J; junction bases left unmatched: 7. This CDR3 is CSSRGDSEAFF. CDR3 bases: TGCAGCTCAAGGGGGGACAGTGAAGCTTTCTTT.

This clone appeared a few times. The chain links TRBV5-4 to TRBJ2-7; 12 positions match TRBD1. The CDR3 extends over 17 amino acids. CDR1 is SGHNT, CDR2 YYREEE, per germline (reference sequence). J was trimmed by 0 bases and V by 1 base; bases with no gene match: 5. CDR3 region: CASSLKGTGGSSYEQYF. The CDR3 nucleotides are TGTGCCAGCAGCTTGAAGGGGACAGGGGGCTCCTCCTACGAGCAGTACTTC.

This clone was seen more than once but under ten times. The V and J genes are TRBV7-9 and TRBJ2-1; D uncertain. The ends were cut back, 7 bases at V and 8 bases at J, with 15 bases in the middle. CDR3 length: 13 amino acids. The germline gives CDR1 SEHNR, CDR2 FQNEAQ (reference sequence). The CDR3 here is CASTSGGPYEQFF. The CDR3 nucleotides read TGTGCCAGCACCTCGGGTGGGCCCTATGAGCAGTTCTTC.

V and J are TRBV29-1 and TRBJ2-3, with 9 bases fitting TRBD2. CDR1 is SQVTM, CDR2 ANQGSEA, per germline. The V and J ends lost 1 base and 4 bases, in that order; junction bases with no gene match: 12. This CDR3 has 17 amino acids. The CDR3 DNA is TGCAGCGTTGAAGGGGCGGGAGGGAACCACCGCCCAGATACGCAGTATTTT. Amino acid sequence: CSVEGAGGNHRPDTQYF.

The chain links TRBV30 to TRBJ2-1; TRBD2 aligns across 8 bases. J lost 1 base, V lost 2 bases, and 10 bases had no gene match. The germline V gene has CDR1 GTSNPN and CDR2 SVGIG (reference sequence). CDR3 length equals 17 residues. CDR3 DNA sequence: TGTGCCTGGAGTCCAACGAGCGGGGGCTTATCCTACAATGAGCAGTTCTTC. Its protein is CAWSPTSGGLSYNEQFF.

V gene TRBV9 combines with J gene TRBJ2-2; no definite D call. The CDR3 consists of 11 residues. Trimming took 2 bases from V and 11 from J, leaving 7 bases between them. From germline, CDR1 is SGDLS and CDR2 YYNGEE. The CDR3 region has the DNA TGTGCCAGCAGCGTTGGGCGTGAGCTGTTTTTT. Translated, it gives CASSVGRELFF.

This clone was counted between two and nine times. The gene calls are TRBV29-1 and TRBJ2-5; 10 positions agree with TRBD1. Per the germline V gene, CDR1 is SQVTM and CDR2 is ANQGSEA. The CDR3 has 13 amino acids. The V segment lost 6 bases and the J segment 5 bases; nucleotides outside the gene matches: 6. CDR3 amino acids: CSVPGQGSETQYF. The DNA for the CDR3 is TGCAGCGTCCCGGGACAGGGGAGCGAGACCCAGTACTTC. Based on the CDR3 plus reference TRBV29-1 and TRBJ2-5, the full variable domain is SAVISQKPSRDICQRGTSLTIQCQVDSQVTMMFWYRQQPGQSLTLIATANQGSEATYESGFVIDKFPISRPNLTFSTLTVSNMSPEDSSIYLCSVPGQGSETQYFGPGTRLLVL.

This clone was observed a few times. V usage is TRBV5-1 and J usage is TRBJ2-2, with no clear D. Germline V CDR1 and CDR2: SGHRS, YFSETQ. CDR3 length: 15 amino acids. Trimming left V 3 bases short and J 6 bases short, with 15 bases between. The CDR3 region is CASSWQWSSAGELFF. The CDR3 region has the DNA TGCGCCAGCAGCTGGCAATGGTCGTCGGCCGGGGAGCTGTTTTTT.

V is TRBV7-9 and J is TRBJ2-7; 8 bases line up with TRBD2. Germline loops: CDR1 SEHNR, CDR2 FQNEAQ (reference sequence). The CDR3 sequence is 15 residues long. J lost 1 base, V lost 3 bases, and 5 bases had no gene match. The CDR3 DNA follows: TGTGCCAGCAGCTTCCGGGAGGGCGGGTCCTACGAGCAGTACTTC. Amino acid sequence: CASSFREGGSYEQYF.

This clone was detected a few times. V and J are TRBV25-1 and TRBJ2-3; 12 bases fit TRBD2. V lost 1 base to trimming and J lost 3 bases; unmatched junction nucleotides: 2. This CDR3 is 16 amino acids long. CDR1 and CDR2 (germline): MGHDK, SYGVNS. The CDR3 DNA reads TGTGCCAGCAGTGAATCTAGCGGGAGGGCGACAGATACGCAGTATTTT. Protein product: CASSESSGRATDTQYF.

In its sample, this clone was seen a few times. The J gene is TRBJ2-1, the V gene TRBV29-1; maybe TRBD2 (6 bases). This CDR3 contains 12 residues. Germline V gene sequence: CDR1 SQVTM, CDR2 ANQGSEA. With 3 bases removed from V and 7 bases from J, the gap between germline ends came to 10 bases. The CDR3 coding sequence is TGCAGCGTTGAGCGGGACGGAAATGAGCAGTTCTTC. This translates into CSVERDGNEQFF.

The V call is TRBV9, the J call TRBJ1-2, with 8 nucleotides matching TRBD1. V was pared by 1 base and J by 3 bases, with 2 bases of the junction left unmatched. This CDR3 has 14 residues. From germline, CDR1 is SGDLS and CDR2 YYNGEE. The CDR3 DNA sequence: TGTGCCAGCAGCGTAAACAGGGGGGACTATGGCTACACCTTC. As protein: CASSVNRGDYGYTF.

The chain uses TRBV9 and TRBJ2-3; D possibly corresponds to TRBD1 (6 bases). V was trimmed by 2 bases and J by 2 bases, leaving 27 bases between them. The length of the CDR3 is 20 residues. Per the germline V gene, CDR1 is SGDLS and CDR2 is YYNGEE. The CDR3 nucleotides are TGTGCCAGCAGCGTCTCCCCAATCTCCCAGTCCGGGACATACACAGATACGCAGTATTTT. Residues: CASSVSPISQSGTYTDTQYF.

The rearrangement joins TRBV2 to TRBJ2-5; D unclear. The germline V gene encodes CDR1 SNHLY and CDR2 FYNNEI. The CDR3 totals 10 residues. The V end lost 6 bases, the J end lost 5 bases, and 4 bases lay between the germline ends. As DNA, the CDR3 is TGTGCCAGCAGCGAGGAGACCCAGTACTTC. This translates into CASSEETQYF.

This clone was detected only once. The gene calls are TRBV29-1 and TRBJ2-7; D call uncertain. Trimming cost V 4 bases and J 4 bases, with 11 bases left between them. The germline gives CDR1 SQVTM, CDR2 ANQGSEA. The CDR3 is made up of 12 amino acids. CDR3 nucleotide sequence: TGCAGCGTTGGTGGCTACCCGTACGAGCAGTACTTC. Protein sequence: CSVGGYPYEQYF.

The V call is TRBV2, the J call TRBJ2-1, with D perhaps matching TRBD1 or TRBD2 (5 bases each). Germline V lookup: CDR1 SNHLY, CDR2 FYNNEI. This CDR3 spans 14 amino acids. Trimming removed 8 bases from V and 7 bases from J, with 18 bases in between. CDR3 nucleotide sequence: TGTGCCAGCGGGGGAGCTCAACGCGGTAATGAGCAGTTCTTC. Its translation is CASGGAQRGNEQFF. The complete variable domain, with remaining parts taken from reference TRBV2 and TRBJ2-1, reads EPEVTQTPSHQVTQMGQEVILRCVPISNHLYFYWYRQILGQKVEFLVSFYNNEISEKSEIFDDQFSVERPDGSNFTLKIRSTKLEDSAMYFCASGGAQRGNEQFFGPGTRLTVL.

This chain links TRBV29-1 with TRBJ2-2; D might be TRBD1 or TRBD2, each matching 6 bases. The germline V gene encodes CDR1 SQVTM and CDR2 ANQGSEA. This CDR3 is built from 13 residues. With 8 bases removed from V and 5 bases from J, the gap between germline ends came to 15 bases. This chain's CDR3 is CSIFGGGTGELFF. CDR3 DNA: TGCAGCATATTTGGAGGGGGTACCGGGGAGCTGTTTTTT.